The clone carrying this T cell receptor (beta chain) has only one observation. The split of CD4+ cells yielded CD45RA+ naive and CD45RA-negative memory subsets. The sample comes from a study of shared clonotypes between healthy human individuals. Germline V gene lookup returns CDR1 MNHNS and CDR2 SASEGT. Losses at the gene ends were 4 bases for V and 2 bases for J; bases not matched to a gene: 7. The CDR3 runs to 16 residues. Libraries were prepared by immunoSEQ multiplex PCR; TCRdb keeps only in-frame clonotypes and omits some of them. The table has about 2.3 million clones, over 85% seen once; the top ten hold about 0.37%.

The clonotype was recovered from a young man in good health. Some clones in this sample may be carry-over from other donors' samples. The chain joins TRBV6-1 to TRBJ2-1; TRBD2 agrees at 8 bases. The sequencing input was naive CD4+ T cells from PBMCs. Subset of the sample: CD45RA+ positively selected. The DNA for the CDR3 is TGTGCCAGCAGTGGCCGACTAGCGCGCGCCTACAATGAGCAGTTCTTC. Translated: CASSGRLARAYNEQFF.